This T cell receptor (beta chain) comes out of a study of OX40 agonist ivuxolimab in advanced cancers. Overall study context: Partial responses, seen in three patients, involved one hepatocellular carcinoma and two cutaneous melanomas.

Study-level findings and limits: Certain nonresponding patients likewise had low normalized T-cell clonal expansion.

Sampling times: baseline, cycle 4 day 1, cycle 7 day 1. This clone was recorded a few times. Antigen specificity is unknown. The V end lost 0 bases, the J end lost 0 bases, and 11 bases lay between the germline ends. CDR1 and CDR2 (germline): MNHEY, SVGAGI. CDR3 length: 16 residues. Generated by immunoSEQ multiplex PCR, the TCRdb table keeps only in-frame clones and is missing some. The sample yields about 82,000 clones, more than 80% seen once. V is TRBV6-5 and J is TRBJ1-1, with a possible D match to TRBD1 (6 bases). The source of this sequence is an adult with an advanced solid tumor such as melanoma, head and neck, liver or kidney cancer. The material sequenced was CD4+ or CD8+ T cells sorted from blood, taken in a trial of the OX40 agonist ivuxolimab. In DNA form, the CDR3 reads TGTGCCAGCAGTTACTCGAAGTACAGGGTGAACACTGAAGCTTTCTTT. Protein sequence: CASSYSKYRVNTEAFF.